Following are 18 T cell receptor beta chains from one sample sequenced in a study of shared clonotypes between healthy human individuals. Produced via immunoSEQ multiplex PCR; TCRdb's table is partial and in-frame only. This table holds nearly 500,000 clones, 75% to 85% found once. Sequencing used PBMCs. Receptors were obtained from a middle-aged woman in good health. Some clones in this sample may be carry-over from other donors' samples.

This clone has more than one count but fewer than ten. This chain connects TRBV6-4 to TRBJ2-1, with D unclear. The CDR3 consists of 13 residues. The ends were cut back, 6 bases at V and 5 bases at J, with 11 bases in the middle. Germline values: CDR1 MRHNA, CDR2 SNTAGT. In DNA, the CDR3 is TGTGCCAGCAGCGCCGACTTGAACAATGAGCAGTTCTTC. This gives the protein CASSADLNNEQFF.

The rearrangement links TRBV28 to TRBJ2-7; D perhaps matches TRBD2 (6 bases). Germline-derived CDR1 and CDR2 are MDHEN and SYDVKM. There are 14 residues in the CDR3. V gave up 7 bases and J gave up 6 bases, with 19 bases separating them. The CDR3 DNA follows: TGTGCCAGCATCACTAGCCCCGACGGTCGCGAGCAGTACTTC. As protein: CASITSPDGREQYF. The full variable domain, its missing parts supplied by reference TRBV28 and TRBJ2-7, is DVKVTQSSRYLVKRTGEKVFLECVQDMDHENMFWYRQDPGLGLRLIYFSYDVKMKEKGDIPEGYSVSREKKERFSLILESASTNQTSMYLCASITSPDGREQYFGPGTRLTVT.

V usage is TRBV5-1 and J usage is TRBJ2-3, with a weak D call TRBD2 (6 bases). Germline CDR1 is SGHRS and CDR2 is YFSETQ. This CDR3 region has 17 residues. Between the trimmed V and J ends, which lost 0 bases and 4 bases, there was a span of 18 bases. The CDR3 bases are TGCGCCAGCAGCTTGGCAGGTTCTTTCGGGAGATCAGATACGCAGTATTTT. Protein product: CASSLAGSFGRSDTQYF.

The table lists this clone with a few counts. The chain recombines TRBV28 with TRBJ2-1; 12 positions match TRBD2. The V segment lost 6 bases and the J segment 5 bases; nucleotides outside the gene matches: 5. Germline V lookup: CDR1 MDHEN, CDR2 SYDVKM. The CDR3 consists of 15 residues. The CDR3 spells CASSGLAGIDNEQFF. The DNA for the CDR3 is TGTGCCAGCAGCGGACTAGCGGGAATCGACAATGAGCAGTTCTTC.

The V gene is TRBV11-2, the J gene TRBJ2-3; 10 nucleotides line up with TRBD2. Germline CDR1 and CDR2: SGHAT and FQNNGV. The CDR3 has 13 residues. V lost 3 bases and J lost 13; bases outside the gene matches: 7. CDR3 in DNA: TGTGCCAGCAGCTTTCTCGGGACTAGCGTGGAGTATTTT. Protein sequence: CASSFLGTSVEYF.

The chain joins TRBV5-3 to TRBJ2-7; D not resolved. TRBV5-3 is reported as an ORF; its role is uncertain. Trimming stripped 1 base from V and 5 bases from J, with 1 base between. The CDR3 has 10 amino acids. This chain's CDR3 is CARSLNEQYF. The CDR3 DNA sequence: TGTGCCAGAAGCTTGAACGAGCAGTACTTC.

The V gene is TRBV30, the J gene TRBJ1-1, with a tentative D call TRBD1 (5 bases). Per germline, CDR1 GTSNPN and CDR2 SVGIG (reference sequence). Trimming stripped 4 bases from V and 0 bases from J, with 6 bases between. CDR3 length: 12 amino acids. This chain's CDR3 is CAWTQVNTEAFF. The CDR3 DNA follows: TGTGCCTGGACACAGGTGAACACTGAAGCTTTCTTT.

V gene TRBV4-2 combines with J gene TRBJ1-2; D not resolved. CDR1 is LGHNA and CDR2 is YNFKEQ in the germline V gene. V shed 4 bases and J shed 2 bases, with 11 bases lying between them. The CDR3 consists of 14 residues. In nucleotides, the CDR3 is TGTGCCAGCAGCCCAAGGACCGAAAACTATGGCTACACCTTC. It encodes CASSPRTENYGYTF.

This sequence joins TRBV6-1 and TRBJ2-3; D possibly corresponds to TRBD2 (6 bases). V gave up 8 bases and J gave up 3 bases, with 15 bases separating them. Per germline, CDR1 MNHNS and CDR2 SASEGT. This CDR3 comprises 14 residues. CDR3 residues: CASSTSISTDTQYF. The CDR3 nucleotides are TGTGCCAGCTCGACTAGTATTTCAACAGATACGCAGTATTTT.

The chain combines TRBV6-1 with TRBJ2-5; D call uncertain. The J call may be in error: the DNA end matches TRBJ2-7 better. The CDR3 totals 12 residues. The germline V gene encodes CDR1 MNHNS and CDR2 SASEGT. The CDR3 spells CASSDGFYEQYF. CDR3 bases: TGTGCCAGCAGTGACGGTTTTTACGAGCAGTACTTC.

V and J are TRBV19 and TRBJ1-5; D is uncertain. Trimming shortened V by 3 bases and J by 4 bases, and 7 bases separated the two germline ends. Germline CDR1 and CDR2: LNHDA and SQIVND (reference sequence). This CDR3 has 13 residues. CDR3 in amino acids: CASSITANQPQHF. The CDR3 coding sequence is TGTGCCAGTAGTATTACCGCTAATCAGCCCCAGCATTTT. The full variable domain, with the rest looked up from reference TRBV19 and TRBJ1-5, is DGGITQSPKYLFRKEGQNVTLSCEQNLNHDAMYWYRQDPGQGLRLIYYSQIVNDFQKGDIAEGYSVSREKKESFPLTVTSAQKNPTAFYLCASSITANQPQHFGDGTRLSIL.

The J gene is TRBJ2-1, the V gene TRBV5-4, with 8 bases fitting TRBD2. The ends lost 6 bases at V and 9 bases at J; junction bases unmatched: 8. The CDR3 length is 13 residues. Germline V gene data show CDR1 as SGHNT and CDR2 as YYREEE (reference sequence). The DNA for the CDR3 is TGTGCCAGCATGGTCGGGAGGGATGGTGAGCAGTTCTTC. Its protein is CASMVGRDGEQFF. The whole variable domain, remainder taken from reference TRBV5-4 and TRBJ2-1, is ETGVTQSPTHLIKTRGQQVTLRCSSQSGHNTVSWYQQALGQGPQFIFQYYREEENGRGNFPPRFSGLQFPNYSSELNVNALELDDSALYLCASMVGRDGEQFFGPGTRLTVL.

This chain's CDR3 is CASSSGGDAKNIQYF. CDR3 sequence (DNA): TGTGCCAGCAGCTCGGGGGGAGACGCCAAAAACATTCAGTACTTC. The chain combines TRBV5-4 with TRBJ2-4; 7 positions agree with TRBD2. The V gene's germline CDR1 is SGHNT and CDR2 YYREEE (reference sequence). This CDR3 comprises 15 residues. After removal of 3 bases from V and 1 base from J, the junction contained 4 bases not matched to a gene.

The CDR3 here is CASSQRTGNNEKLFF. CDR3 DNA sequence: TGTGCCAGCAGCCAACGGACAGGGAACAATGAAAAACTGTTTTTT. The chain combines TRBV11-1 with TRBJ1-4; 8 nucleotides line up with TRBD1. Germline-derived CDR1 and CDR2 are SGHAT and FQDESV (reference sequence). The CDR3 totals 15 residues. After removal of 5 bases from V and 5 bases from J, the junction contained 7 bases not matched to a gene.

The chain links TRBV5-1 to TRBJ2-5, with a possible D match to TRBD2 (6 bases). Germline V gene lookup returns CDR1 SGHRS and CDR2 YFSETQ. The length of the CDR3 is 16 residues. V was pared by 0 bases and J by 5 bases, with 17 bases between. DNA of the CDR3: TGCGCCAGCAGCTTGGAGGTCGGGAGTGGGGCGGAGACCCAGTACTTC. Its protein is CASSLEVGSGAETQYF.

The chain recombines TRBV7-9 with TRBJ1-1, with 7 bases identical to TRBD1. Trimming removed 1 base from V and 4 bases from J; junction bases left unmatched: 6. Germline CDR1 is SEHNR and CDR2 is FQNEAQ (reference sequence). CDR3 length equals 15 residues. The CDR3 DNA reads as TGTGCCAGCAGCTTAGGTGGCAGGGGGATCACTGAAGCTTTCTTT. Residues: CASSLGGRGITEAFF. Full variable domain (outside the CDR3, taken from reference TRBV7-9 and TRBJ1-1): DTGVSQNPRHKITKRGQNVTFRCDPISEHNRLYWYRQTLGQGPEFLTYFQNEAQLEKSRLLSDRFSAERPKGSFSTLEIQRTEQGDSAMYLCASSLGGRGITEAFFGQGTRLTVV.

A few counts support this clone. This sequence joins TRBV5-1 and TRBJ2-7; 8 bases agree with TRBD2. Germline V gene data show CDR1 as SGHRS and CDR2 as YFSETQ. The CDR3 has 15 amino acids. V was pared by 4 bases and J by 5 bases, with 11 bases of the junction left unmatched. CDR3 sequence (DNA): TGCGCCAGCAGCCCCCGGGGTAGCGGGACCCACGAGCAGTACTTC. Translation: CASSPRGSGTHEQYF.

This clone has a handful of counts. The chain is built from TRBV7-8 and TRBJ1-1, with D possibly matching TRBD1 (5 bases). Looked up from germline, CDR1 is SGHVS and CDR2 is FQNEAQ. The CDR3 runs to 17 residues. V was clipped by 7 bases and J by 6 bases, with 27 bases between them. The CDR3, as DNA: TGTGCCAGCACCCAGTGGGCAGGGAGGTTGGGGAAGGCTGAAGCTTTCTTT. Translating gives CASTQWAGRLGKAEAFF.